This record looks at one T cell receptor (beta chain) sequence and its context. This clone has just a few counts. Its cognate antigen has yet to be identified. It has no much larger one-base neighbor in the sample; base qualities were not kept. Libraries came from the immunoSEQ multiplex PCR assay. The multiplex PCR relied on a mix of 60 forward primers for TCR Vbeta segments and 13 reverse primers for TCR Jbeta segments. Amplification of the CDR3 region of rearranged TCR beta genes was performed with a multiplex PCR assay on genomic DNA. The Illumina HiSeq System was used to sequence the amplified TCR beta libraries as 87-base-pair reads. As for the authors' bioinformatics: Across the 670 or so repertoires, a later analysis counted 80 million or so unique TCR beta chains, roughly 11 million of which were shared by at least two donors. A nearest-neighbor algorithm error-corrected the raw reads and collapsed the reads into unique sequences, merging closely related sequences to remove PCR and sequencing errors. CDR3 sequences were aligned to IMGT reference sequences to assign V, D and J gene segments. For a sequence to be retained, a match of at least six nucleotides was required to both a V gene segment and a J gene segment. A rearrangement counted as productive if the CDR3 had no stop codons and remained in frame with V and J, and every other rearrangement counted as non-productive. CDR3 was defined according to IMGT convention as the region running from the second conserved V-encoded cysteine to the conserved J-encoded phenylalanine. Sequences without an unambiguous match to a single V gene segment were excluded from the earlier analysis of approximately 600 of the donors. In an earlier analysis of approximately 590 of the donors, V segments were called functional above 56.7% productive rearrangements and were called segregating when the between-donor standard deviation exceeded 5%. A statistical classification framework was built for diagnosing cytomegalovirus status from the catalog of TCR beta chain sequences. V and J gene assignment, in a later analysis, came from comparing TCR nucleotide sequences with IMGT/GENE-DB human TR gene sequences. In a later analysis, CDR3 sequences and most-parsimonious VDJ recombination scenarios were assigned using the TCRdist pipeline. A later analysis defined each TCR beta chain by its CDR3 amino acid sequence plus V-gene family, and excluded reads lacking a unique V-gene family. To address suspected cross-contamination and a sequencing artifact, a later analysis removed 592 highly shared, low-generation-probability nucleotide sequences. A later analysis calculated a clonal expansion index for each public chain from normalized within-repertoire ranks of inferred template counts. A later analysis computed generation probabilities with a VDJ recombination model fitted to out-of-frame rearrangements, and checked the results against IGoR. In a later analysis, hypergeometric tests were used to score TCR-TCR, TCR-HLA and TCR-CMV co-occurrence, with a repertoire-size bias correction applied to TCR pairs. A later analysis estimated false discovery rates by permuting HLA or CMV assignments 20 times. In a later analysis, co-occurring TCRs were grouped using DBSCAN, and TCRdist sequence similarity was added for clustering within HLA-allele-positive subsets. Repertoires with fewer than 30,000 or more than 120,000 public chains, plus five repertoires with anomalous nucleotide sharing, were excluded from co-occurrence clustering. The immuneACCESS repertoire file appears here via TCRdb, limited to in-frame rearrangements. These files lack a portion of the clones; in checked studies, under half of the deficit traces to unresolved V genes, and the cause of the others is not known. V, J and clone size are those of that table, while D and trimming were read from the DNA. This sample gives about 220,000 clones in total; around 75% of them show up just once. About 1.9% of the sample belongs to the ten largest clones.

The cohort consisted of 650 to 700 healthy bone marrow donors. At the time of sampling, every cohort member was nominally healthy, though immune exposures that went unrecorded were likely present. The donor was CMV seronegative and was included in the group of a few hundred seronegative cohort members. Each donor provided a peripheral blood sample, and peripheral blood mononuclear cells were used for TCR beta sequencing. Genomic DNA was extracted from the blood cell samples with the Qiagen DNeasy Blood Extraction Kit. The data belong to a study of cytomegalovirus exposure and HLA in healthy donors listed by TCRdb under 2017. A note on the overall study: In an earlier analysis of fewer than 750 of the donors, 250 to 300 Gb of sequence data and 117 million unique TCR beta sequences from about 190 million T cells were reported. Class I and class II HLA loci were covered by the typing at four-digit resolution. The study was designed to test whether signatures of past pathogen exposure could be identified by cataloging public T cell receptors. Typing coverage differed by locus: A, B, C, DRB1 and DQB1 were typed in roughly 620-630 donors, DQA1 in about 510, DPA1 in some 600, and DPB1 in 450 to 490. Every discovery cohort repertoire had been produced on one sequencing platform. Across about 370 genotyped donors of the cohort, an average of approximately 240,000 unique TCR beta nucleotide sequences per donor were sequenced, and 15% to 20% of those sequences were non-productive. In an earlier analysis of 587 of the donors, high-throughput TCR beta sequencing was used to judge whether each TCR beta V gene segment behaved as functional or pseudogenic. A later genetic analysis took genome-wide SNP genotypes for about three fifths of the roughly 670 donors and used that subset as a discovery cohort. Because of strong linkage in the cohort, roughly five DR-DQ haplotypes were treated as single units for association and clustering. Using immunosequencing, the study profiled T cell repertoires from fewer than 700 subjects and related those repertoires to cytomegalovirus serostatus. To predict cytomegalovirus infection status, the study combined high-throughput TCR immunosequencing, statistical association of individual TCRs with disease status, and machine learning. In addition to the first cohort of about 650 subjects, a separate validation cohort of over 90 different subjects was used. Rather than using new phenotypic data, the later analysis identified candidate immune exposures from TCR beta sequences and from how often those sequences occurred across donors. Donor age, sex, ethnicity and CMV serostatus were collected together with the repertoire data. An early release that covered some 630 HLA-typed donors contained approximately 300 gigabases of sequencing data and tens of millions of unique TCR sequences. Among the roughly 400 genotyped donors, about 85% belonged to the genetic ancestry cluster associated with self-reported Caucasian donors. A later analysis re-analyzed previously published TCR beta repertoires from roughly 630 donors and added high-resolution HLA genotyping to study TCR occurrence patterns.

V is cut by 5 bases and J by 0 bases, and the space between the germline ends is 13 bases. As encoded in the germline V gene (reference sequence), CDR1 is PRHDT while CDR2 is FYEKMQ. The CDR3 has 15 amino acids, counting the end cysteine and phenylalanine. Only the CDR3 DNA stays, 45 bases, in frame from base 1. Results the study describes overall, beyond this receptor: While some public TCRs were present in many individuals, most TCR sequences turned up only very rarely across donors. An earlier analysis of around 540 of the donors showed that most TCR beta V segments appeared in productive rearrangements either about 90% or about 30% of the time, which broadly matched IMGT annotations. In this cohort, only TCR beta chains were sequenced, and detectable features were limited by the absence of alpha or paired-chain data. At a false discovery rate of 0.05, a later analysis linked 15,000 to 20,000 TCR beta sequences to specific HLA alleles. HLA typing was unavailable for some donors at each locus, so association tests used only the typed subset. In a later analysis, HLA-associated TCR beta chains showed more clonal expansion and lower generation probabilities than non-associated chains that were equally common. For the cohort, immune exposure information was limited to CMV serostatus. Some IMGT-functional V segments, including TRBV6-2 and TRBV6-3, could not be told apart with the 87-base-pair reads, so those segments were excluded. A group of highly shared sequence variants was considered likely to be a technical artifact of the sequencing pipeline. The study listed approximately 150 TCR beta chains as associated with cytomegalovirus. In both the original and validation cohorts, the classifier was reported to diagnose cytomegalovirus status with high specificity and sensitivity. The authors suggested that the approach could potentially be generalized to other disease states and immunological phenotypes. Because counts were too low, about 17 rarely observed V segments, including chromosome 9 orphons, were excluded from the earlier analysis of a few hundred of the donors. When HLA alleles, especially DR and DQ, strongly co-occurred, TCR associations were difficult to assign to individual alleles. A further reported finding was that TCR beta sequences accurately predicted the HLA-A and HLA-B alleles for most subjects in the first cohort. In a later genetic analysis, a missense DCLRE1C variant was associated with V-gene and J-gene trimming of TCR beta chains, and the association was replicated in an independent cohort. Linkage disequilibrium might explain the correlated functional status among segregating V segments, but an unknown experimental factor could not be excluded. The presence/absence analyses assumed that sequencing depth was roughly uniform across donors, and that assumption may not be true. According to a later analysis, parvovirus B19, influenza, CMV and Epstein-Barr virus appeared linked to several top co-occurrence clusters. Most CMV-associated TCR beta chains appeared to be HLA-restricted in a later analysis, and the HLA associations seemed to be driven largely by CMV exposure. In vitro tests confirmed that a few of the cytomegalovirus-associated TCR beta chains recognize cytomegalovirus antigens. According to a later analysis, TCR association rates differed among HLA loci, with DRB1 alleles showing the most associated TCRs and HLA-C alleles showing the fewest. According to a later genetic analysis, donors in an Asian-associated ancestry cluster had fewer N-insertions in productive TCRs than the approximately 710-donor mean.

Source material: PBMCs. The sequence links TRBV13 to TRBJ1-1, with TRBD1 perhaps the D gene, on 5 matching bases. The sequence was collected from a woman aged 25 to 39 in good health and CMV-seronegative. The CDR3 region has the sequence CASSPWGSMNTEAFF. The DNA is TGTGCCAGCAGCCCCTGGGGCAGTATGAACACTGAAGCTTTCTTT.